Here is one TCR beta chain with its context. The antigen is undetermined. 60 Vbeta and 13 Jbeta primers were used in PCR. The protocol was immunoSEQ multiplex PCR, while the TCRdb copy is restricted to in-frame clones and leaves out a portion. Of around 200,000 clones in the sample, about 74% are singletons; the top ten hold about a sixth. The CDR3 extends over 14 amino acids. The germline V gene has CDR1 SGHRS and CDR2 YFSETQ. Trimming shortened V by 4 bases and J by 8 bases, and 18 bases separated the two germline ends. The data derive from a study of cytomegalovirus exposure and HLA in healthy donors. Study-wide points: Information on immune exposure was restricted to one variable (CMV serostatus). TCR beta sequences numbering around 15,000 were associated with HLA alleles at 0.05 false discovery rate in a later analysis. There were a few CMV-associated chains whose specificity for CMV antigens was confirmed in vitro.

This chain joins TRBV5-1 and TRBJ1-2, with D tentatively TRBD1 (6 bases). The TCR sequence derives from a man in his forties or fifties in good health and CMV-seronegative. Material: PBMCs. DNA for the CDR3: TGCGCCAGCAGCCCCGGACAGACCTATGGAGGCTACACCTTC. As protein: CASSPGQTYGGYTF.